The 24 T cell receptor beta chains below were found in one sample sequenced in a study of cytomegalovirus exposure and HLA in healthy donors. Using immunoSEQ multiplex PCR, the repertoire was profiled, and TCRdb retains in-frame clones only, with some absent. The sample includes under 400,000 clones, roughly 88% seen only once; the top ten take roughly 0.88%. Sequencing was performed on PBMCs. These receptors were taken from a man aged 30 to 39 in good health and CMV-seronegative.

Worth noting for this clone: This same CDR3 is encoded by further DNA sequences in the sample. The rearrangement uses TRBV10-2 and TRBJ1-3; unclear D gene. Germline CDR1 WSHSY, CDR2 SAAADI. CDR3 length: 14 amino acids. V was trimmed by 2 bases and J by 4 bases, leaving 9 bases between them. For the CDR3, the DNA is TGCGCCAGCAGTGAGGCCGGAGACGGAAACACCATATATTTT. Protein product: CASSEAGDGNTIYF.

The chain has TRBV2 and TRBJ2-1, with TRBD2 matching over 9 bases. With 2 bases clipped from V and 2 bases from J, the junction kept 7 bases outside the gene matches. The CDR3 extends over 17 amino acids. Per germline, CDR1 SNHLY and CDR2 FYNNEI. The CDR3: CASSETIAGATYNEQFF. CDR3 nucleotide sequence: TGTGCCAGCAGTGAAACGATAGCGGGGGCGACCTACAATGAGCAGTTCTTC.

This chain joins TRBV30 and TRBJ1-2, with D perhaps matching TRBD1 (6 bases). Trimming removed 3 bases at V and 6 bases at J, with 14 bases between. This CDR3 spans 13 amino acids. The germline CDR1 and CDR2 sequences are GTSNPN and SVGIG (reference sequence). The CDR3 DNA sequence: TGTGCCTGGAGGAGGCGGGGGGCAAATGGCTACACCTTC. This encodes CAWRRRGANGYTF. Using reference TRBV30 and TRBJ1-2 for the parts outside the CDR3, the full variable domain is SQTIHQWPATLVQPVGSPLSLECTVEGTSNPNLYWYRQAAGRGLQLLFYSVGIGQISSEVPQNLSASRPQDRQFILSSKKLLLSDSGFYLCAWRRRGANGYTFGSGTRLTVV.

The chain couples TRBV21-1 to TRBJ2-7; no check of the table's D call, TRBD1, against the DNA was made. TRBV21-1 is a pseudogene segment. The CDR3 extends over 13 amino acids. The CDR3 spells CASSNLDSYEQYF. CDR3 in DNA: TGTGCCAGCAGCAATTTGGACAGTTACGAGCAGTACTTC.

The rearrangement uses TRBV5-4 and TRBJ1-2; D not certain. Germline-derived CDR1 and CDR2 are SGHNT and YYREEE (reference sequence). The CDR3 totals 14 residues. V lost 2 bases and J lost 4, with 12 bases in between. This CDR3 reads CASSLMGGSYGYTF. The DNA of the CDR3 is TGTGCCAGCAGCTTAATGGGTGGGAGCTATGGCTACACCTTC.

V is TRBV7-2 and J is TRBJ1-2, with TRBD1 identical over 8 bases. V lost 5 bases, J lost 5 bases, and 10 bases stayed unmatched. The CDR3 sequence is 15 residues long. Germline V gives CDR1 SGHTA, CDR2 FQGNSA. Written as DNA, the CDR3 is TGTGCCAGCAGCCCGAGTCGGACAGGGAAATATGGCTACACCTTC. As protein: CASSPSRTGKYGYTF.

The chain recombines TRBV16 with TRBJ1-1; perhaps TRBD1 as D (6 bases). CDR3 length: 15 residues. Germline loops: CDR1 KGHSY, CDR2 FQNENV. The V gene lost 2 bases and the J gene lost 1 base, with 11 bases spanning the gap. CDR3 nucleotide sequence: TGTGCCAGCAGCCAACAAGTGGACAGGAACACTGAAGCTTTCTTT. As protein: CASSQQVDRNTEAFF.

The chain links TRBV7-9 to TRBJ2-2; 10 positions match TRBD1. J was trimmed by 7 bases and V by 2 bases; bases with no gene match: 4. Per germline, CDR1 SEHNR and CDR2 FQNEAQ (reference sequence). The CDR3 has 15 residues. The CDR3 region has the DNA TGTGCCAGCAGCTTACTCGGACAGGGGGTCGGGGAGCTGTTTTTT. Translated, it gives CASSLLGQGVGELFF. The variable domain in full, completed from reference TRBV7-9 and TRBJ2-2, reads DTGVSQNPRHKITKRGQNVTFRCDPISEHNRLYWYRQTLGQGPEFLTYFQNEAQLEKSRLLSDRFSAERPKGSFSTLEIQRTEQGDSAMYLCASSLLGQGVGELFFGEGSRLTVL.

The chain recombines TRBV5-1 with TRBJ1-4, with TRBD1 matching 7 bases. Germline trimming cut 5 bases from V and 3 bases from J; bases unmatched to any gene: 10. The length of the CDR3 is 16 residues. From germline, CDR1 is SGHRS and CDR2 YFSETQ. Written as DNA, the CDR3 is TGCGCCAGCAGTTCCGGGACAGCCAGAGCTAATGAAAAACTGTTTTTT. Its translation is CASSSGTARANEKLFF.

The chain combines TRBV5-6 with TRBJ2-7, with 7 bases aligning to TRBD2. The CDR3 loop spans 15 amino acids. Unmatched junction bases numbered 7, after V lost 0 bases and J lost 4 bases. Germline CDR1 is SGHDT and CDR2 is YYEEEE. CDR3 coding DNA: TGTGCCAGCAGCTTGGGCGGGGGACTTCGATACGAGCAGTACTTC. Amino acid sequence: CASSLGGGLRYEQYF.

The rearrangement uses TRBV27 and TRBJ2-1; possible D gene TRBD2, 6 bases. The CDR3 is 16 amino acids. Trimming pared 1 base from V and 2 bases from J, leaving 12 bases between. Germline CDR1 reads MNHEY; CDR2 reads SMNVEV (reference sequence). The CDR3 region is CASSLFDSGPYNEQFF. The CDR3 DNA reads as TGTGCCAGCAGTTTATTTGATAGCGGTCCCTACAATGAGCAGTTCTTC.

The V gene is TRBV19, the J gene TRBJ1-2; no clear D gene. The V and J ends lost 5 bases and 2 bases respectively, with 9 bases between them. The germline gives CDR1 LNHDA, CDR2 SQIVND (reference sequence). The CDR3 extends over 13 amino acids. The chain's CDR3 is CASSSGVNYGYTF. The DNA for the CDR3 is TGTGCCAGTAGTTCCGGAGTCAACTATGGCTACACCTTC. Combining the CDR3 with reference TRBV19 and TRBJ1-2 gives the whole variable domain DGGITQSPKYLFRKEGQNVTLSCEQNLNHDAMYWYRQDPGQGLRLIYYSQIVNDFQKGDIAEGYSVSREKKESFPLTVTSAQKNPTAFYLCASSSGVNYGYTFGSGTRLTVV.

The chain recombines TRBV2 with TRBJ2-7; TRBD1 might be the D (6 bases). The length of the CDR3 is 14 residues. Germline V gene sequence: CDR1 SNHLY, CDR2 FYNNEI. Deletions cut 7 bases from V and 6 bases from J, with 19 bases between. In DNA form, the CDR3 reads TGTGCCAGCACTGGGACAATTAAACCGCTCGAGCAGTACTTC. Its translation: CASTGTIKPLEQYF.

The CDR3 reads CASTFAGRGTEAFF. The DNA of the CDR3 is TGTGCCAGCACCTTCGCGGGGAGGGGCACTGAAGCTTTCTTT. V and J are TRBV6-5 and TRBJ1-1; a weak D match, TRBD1 (5 bases). Per the germline V gene, CDR1 is MNHEY and CDR2 is SVGAGI. This CDR3 spans 14 amino acids. Trimming stripped 7 bases from V and 4 bases from J, with 16 bases between.

The genes are TRBV2 and TRBJ2-2, with 10 positions matching TRBD2. Per germline, CDR1 SNHLY and CDR2 FYNNEI. CDR3 size: 16 residues. Unmatched junction bases numbered 8, after V lost 6 bases and J lost 4 bases. The CDR3 sequence is CASRNPKRGGTGELFF. CDR3 sequence (DNA): TGTGCCAGCAGAAACCCAAAGCGGGGGGGCACCGGGGAGCTGTTTTTT.

The V gene is TRBV27, the J gene TRBJ1-6, with D possibly matching TRBD1 (5 bases). V lost 2 bases and J 1 base, leaving 9 bases between the germline ends. CDR1 and CDR2 (germline): MNHEY, SMNVEV (reference sequence). This CDR3 comprises 16 residues. CDR3 region: CASSLGGISYNSPLHF. CDR3 DNA sequence: TGTGCCAGCAGTTTAGGGGGGATATCCTATAATTCACCCCTCCACTTT.

This chain joins TRBV28 and TRBJ2-4, with 8 nucleotides matching TRBD1. The CDR3 consists of 18 residues. V lost 5 bases and J lost 0; bases outside the gene matches: 12. Per germline, CDR1 MDHEN and CDR2 SYDVKM. The CDR3 sequence: CASSPFRQGMGAKNIQYF. CDR3 DNA sequence: TGTGCCAGCAGTCCGTTTCGACAGGGGATGGGAGCCAAAAACATTCAGTACTTC.

The J gene is TRBJ2-1, the V gene TRBV19; D ambiguous. Trimming took off 5 bases at V and 1 base at J, with 9 bases between the two ends. The CDR3 length is 14 residues. Per the germline V gene, CDR1 is LNHDA and CDR2 is SQIVND (reference sequence). CDR3 loop: CASSVWPSYNEQFF. The DNA of the CDR3 is TGTGCCAGTAGTGTGTGGCCTTCCTACAATGAGCAGTTCTTC.

The genes are TRBV7-9 and TRBJ2-2; 7 positions match TRBD1. Germline-derived CDR1 and CDR2 are SEHNR and FQNEAQ (reference sequence). Losses at the gene ends were 4 bases for V and 0 bases for J; bases not matched to a gene: 5. There are 16 residues in the CDR3. The CDR3 reads CASSYPTGANTGELFF. CDR3 sequence (DNA): TGTGCCAGCAGCTACCCCACAGGGGCGAACACCGGGGAGCTGTTTTTT.

V and J are TRBV10-1 and TRBJ2-3; a weak D match, TRBD1 (5 bases). Trimming left V 3 bases short and J 5 bases short, with 9 bases between. This CDR3 has 13 amino acids. CDR1 WNHNN and CDR2 SYGVQD come from the germline V gene (reference sequence). CDR3 region: CASSDQDRDTQYF. The CDR3 DNA reads TGCGCCAGCAGTGACCAAGACAGAGATACGCAGTATTTT.

J is TRBJ1-1 and V is TRBV15; weak D call: TRBD1 (5 bases). CDR3 length: 16 residues. From germline, CDR1 is LNHNV and CDR2 YYDKDF (reference sequence). The V and J ends lost 1 base and 4 bases respectively, with 16 bases between them. The CDR3 DNA is TGTGCCACCAGCAGAGCCATACAGGCGTGGGGCACTGAAGCTTTCTTT. Residues: CATSRAIQAWGTEAFF.

This chain links TRBV7-9 with TRBJ2-7, with 7 bases fitting TRBD1. CDR1 is SEHNR, CDR2 FQNEAQ, per germline (reference sequence). V shed 3 bases, J shed 1 base, and the junction held 3 bases outside the gene matches. The length of the CDR3 is 14 residues. CDR3 nucleotides: TGTGCCAGCAGCTTCCGGGACAGATCCTACGAGCAGTACTTC. This gives the protein CASSFRDRSYEQYF.

The V and J genes are TRBV7-6 and TRBJ2-7; possibly TRBD1 for D (5 bases). V lost 5 bases and J lost 6, with 23 bases in between. Germline CDR1 and CDR2: SGHVS and FNYEAQ. CDR3 length: 16 amino acids. CDR3 residues: CASSPRVGALSGEQYF. In DNA form, the CDR3 reads TGTGCCAGCAGCCCCCGAGTAGGGGCCCTCTCGGGCGAGCAGTACTTC.

This chain joins TRBV11-2 and TRBJ2-3; 13 bases match TRBD2. Germline CDR1 SGHAT, CDR2 FQNNGV. The CDR3 runs 18 residues. J gave up 0 bases and V 4 bases, and 7 bases lay outside the gene matches. For the CDR3, the DNA is TGTGCCAGCAGCTCAGGACTAGCGGGGGCCCATAGCACAGATACGCAGTATTTT. This codes for CASSSGLAGAHSTDTQYF.